Here is one TCR beta chain with its context. TCRdb's copy holds only in-frame clones and misses some; the assay was immunoSEQ multiplex PCR. The sample has roughly 190,000 clones, approximately 86% seen once; the top ten hold around 3.5%. The sample belongs to a study of blood T cell repertoires in COVID-19. Study-level information: Sample material is recorded as cDNA or gDNA derived from T cells, B-cell-depleted T cells, or PBMCs.

V lost 0 bases, J lost 3 bases, and 9 bases stayed unmatched. CDR3 size: 16 residues. Germline CDR1 reads SGDLS; CDR2 reads YYNGEE. The chain joins TRBV9 to TRBJ2-7; 7 bases line up with TRBD2. The TCR was taken from a man between 65 and 85 years old with acute or convalescent COVID-19. The sequencing sample was made of peripheral blood. CDR3 region: CASSVAWEGPGYEQYF. CDR3 nucleotide sequence: TGTGCCAGCAGCGTAGCGTGGGAGGGACCTGGCTACGAGCAGTACTTC.